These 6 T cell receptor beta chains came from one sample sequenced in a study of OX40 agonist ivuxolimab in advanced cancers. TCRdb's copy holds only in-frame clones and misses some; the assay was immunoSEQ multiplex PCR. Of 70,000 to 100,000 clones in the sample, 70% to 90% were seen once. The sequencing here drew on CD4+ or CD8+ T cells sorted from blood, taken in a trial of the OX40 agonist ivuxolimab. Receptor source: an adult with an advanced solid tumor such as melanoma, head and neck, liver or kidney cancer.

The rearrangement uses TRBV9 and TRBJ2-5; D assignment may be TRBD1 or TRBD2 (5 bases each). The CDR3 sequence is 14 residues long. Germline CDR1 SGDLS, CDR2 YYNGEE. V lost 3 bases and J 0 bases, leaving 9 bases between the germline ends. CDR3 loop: CASSEGRYQETQYF. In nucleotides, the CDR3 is TGTGCCAGCAGCGAGGGACGGTACCAAGAGACCCAGTACTTC.

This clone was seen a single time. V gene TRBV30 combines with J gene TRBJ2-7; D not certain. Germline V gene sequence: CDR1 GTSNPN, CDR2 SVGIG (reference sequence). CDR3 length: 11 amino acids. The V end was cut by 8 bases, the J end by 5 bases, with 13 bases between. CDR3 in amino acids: CALTKVHEQYF. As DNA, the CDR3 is TGTGCCCTCACCAAGGTCCACGAGCAGTACTTC.

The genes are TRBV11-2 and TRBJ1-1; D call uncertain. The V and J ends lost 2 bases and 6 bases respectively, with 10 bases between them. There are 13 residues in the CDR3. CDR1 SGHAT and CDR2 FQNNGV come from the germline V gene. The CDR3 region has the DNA TGTGCCAGCAGCTTAAGGTCAGGCCCTGAAGCTTTCTTT. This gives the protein CASSLRSGPEAFF.

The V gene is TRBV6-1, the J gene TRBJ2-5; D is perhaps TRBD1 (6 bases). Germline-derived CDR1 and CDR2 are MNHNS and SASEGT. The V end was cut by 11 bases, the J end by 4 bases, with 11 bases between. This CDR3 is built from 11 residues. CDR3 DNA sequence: TGTGCCGGTCACAGGGCAGAGACCCAGTACTTC. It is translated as CAGHRAETQYF.

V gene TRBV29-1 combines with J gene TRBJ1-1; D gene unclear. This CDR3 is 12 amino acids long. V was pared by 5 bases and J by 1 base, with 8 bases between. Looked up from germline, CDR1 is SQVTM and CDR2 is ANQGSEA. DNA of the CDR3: TGCAGCGTTCATCTCCCGAACACTGAAGCTTTCTTT. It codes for CSVHLPNTEAFF.

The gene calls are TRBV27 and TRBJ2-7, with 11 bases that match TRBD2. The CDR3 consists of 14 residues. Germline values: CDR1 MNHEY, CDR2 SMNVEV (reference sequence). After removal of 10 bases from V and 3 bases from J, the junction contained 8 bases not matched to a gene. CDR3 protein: CATSPGLADYEQYF. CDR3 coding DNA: TGTGCCACTTCTCCGGGACTAGCGGACTACGAGCAGTACTTC.